This T cell receptor beta chain comes out of a study of CD8 T cells in ankylosing spondylitis. Broader study findings: A TCR beta motif of fewer than ten highly homologous variants seemed to mark ankylosing spondylitis blood. Past studies reported some motif variants in reactive arthritis synovial fluid and blood. Matched ankylosing spondylitis synovial fluid reportedly contained a significantly enriched population of disease-linked clones.

Germline V gene data show CDR1 as SGHTS and CDR2 as YDEGEE. The CDR3 loop spans 15 amino acids. V dropped 1 base and J dropped 4 bases, with 12 bases sitting between them. Worth noting for this clonotype: Its antigen is undetermined.

TCR beta libraries were made by quantitative 5'-RACE with molecular barcodes. Each CDR3 protein gets one entry after TCRdb re-called the 5' RACE reads with MiXCR. The sample lists about 150,000 distinct CDR3 sequences; under 35% were seen once. The genes are TRBV5-8 and TRBJ2-1; a weak D match, TRBD2 (6 bases). The sample taken for sequencing was synovial fluid, either unsorted or a sorted T cell fraction (not recorded which). The sequence came from a male donor with ankylosing spondylitis. For the CDR3, the DNA is TGTGCCAGCAGCTTGAATGGCGGGAAGTACAATGAGCAGTTCTTC. It is translated as CASSLNGGKYNEQFF.